These 31 T cell receptor beta chains share one sample of origin, sequenced in a study of blood T cell repertoires in COVID-19. Measured with immunoSEQ multiplex PCR; TCRdb has only the in-frame clones, and not every one. Of more than 450,000 clones listed, about nine tenths are singletons. Sequences were obtained from PBMCs or T cells enriched from blood (not recorded which). The receptors were sampled from a woman under 30 who had recovered from COVID-19.

The rearrangement links TRBV4-1 to TRBJ1-2, with 9 nucleotides matching TRBD1. The CDR3 has 13 residues. V was pared by 6 bases and J by 5 bases, with 4 bases of the junction left unmatched. Germline loops: CDR1 MGHRA, CDR2 YSYEKL. CDR3 sequence reads: CASRWTGEYGYTF. CDR3 nucleotide sequence: TGCGCCAGCAGATGGACAGGGGAATATGGCTACACCTTC.

V and J are TRBV7-9 and TRBJ1-4, with a tentative D call TRBD1 (5 bases). There are 12 residues in the CDR3. Trimming took off 7 bases at V and 7 bases at J, with 10 bases between the two ends. Looked up from germline, CDR1 is SEHNR and CDR2 is FQNEAQ (reference sequence). Here the CDR3 DNA reads TGTGCCAGCACTAGAGACAGTGAAAAACTGTTTTTT. It specifies CASTRDSEKLFF.

There are a few counts of this clone. The rearrangement joins TRBV19 to TRBJ1-1, with D maybe TRBD1 (5 bases). Germline CDR1 LNHDA, CDR2 SQIVND (reference sequence). Trimming removed 6 bases from V and 6 bases from J, with 8 bases in between. The CDR3 is made up of 11 amino acids. CDR3 DNA: TGTGCCAGTAGGGAGGGGCCTGAAGCTTTCTTT. It specifies CASREGPEAFF.

The V call is TRBV2, the J call TRBJ2-7; 8 bases map to TRBD1. CDR1 and CDR2 from the germline V gene are SNHLY and FYNNEI. Trimming removed 5 bases from V and 7 bases from J; junction bases left unmatched: 10. The CDR3 runs 14 residues. The CDR3 loop is CASSKTGEAMEQYF. Written as DNA, the CDR3 is TGTGCCAGCAGTAAGACAGGGGAGGCGATGGAGCAGTACTTC.

The chain combines TRBV25-1 with TRBJ2-7; perhaps TRBD1 as D (5 bases). This CDR3 has 12 residues. Looked up from germline, CDR1 is MGHDK and CDR2 is SYGVNS. CDR3 loop: CAQTVPSYEQYF. The DNA of the CDR3 is TGTGCACAGACAGTACCTTCTTACGAGCAGTACTTC.

The rearrangement uses TRBV3-1 (or the pseudogene TRBV3-2) and TRBJ2-7; 10 bases align to TRBD1. Trimming removed 4 bases from V and 3 bases from J; junction bases left unmatched: 6. The CDR3 runs 15 residues. Germline CDR1 reads LGHDT; CDR2 reads YNNKEL (reference sequence). CDR3: CASSLPGQGRYEQYF. In nucleotides, the CDR3 is TGTGCCAGCAGCCTCCCGGGACAGGGGCGCTACGAGCAGTACTTC.

V gene TRBV6-4 combines with J gene TRBJ2-2, with D possibly being TRBD1 (6 bases). The CDR3 runs to 15 residues. V lost 2 bases to trimming and J lost 1 base, with 8 bases between them. Germline CDR1 and CDR2: MRHNA and SNTAGT. Here the CDR3 DNA reads TGTGCCAGCAGTGACGGCAGGGGGAACACCGGGGAGCTGTTTTTT. Translating gives CASSDGRGNTGELFF.

CDR3 region: CASSFSGQAGQYF. CDR3 in DNA: TGTGCCAGCAGTTTTTCGGGACAGGCGGGGCAGTACTTC. The gene calls are TRBV28 and TRBJ2-7; 8 bases are shared with TRBD1. Trimming at V came to 3 bases and at J to 9 bases, leaving 7 bases not matched to a gene. The CDR3 extends over 13 amino acids. Germline loops: CDR1 MDHEN, CDR2 SYDVKM.

The chain uses TRBV5-1 and TRBJ2-2; D is possibly TRBD2 (5 bases). Looked up from germline, CDR1 is SGHRS and CDR2 is YFSETQ. This CDR3 contains 15 residues. The V end was cut by 4 bases, the J end by 5 bases, with 15 bases between. CDR3 coding DNA: TGCGCCAGCAGCACCCCACTAGTATCTACCGGGGAGCTGTTTTTT. Protein: CASSTPLVSTGELFF.

The V call is TRBV5-1, the J call TRBJ1-1; D is ambiguous. CDR3 length equals 14 residues. Germline V CDR1 and CDR2: SGHRS, YFSETQ. Trimming pared 0 bases from V and 4 bases from J, leaving 10 bases between. The CDR3 protein is CASSLEYFGTEAFF. In DNA, the CDR3 is TGCGCCAGCAGCTTGGAGTACTTTGGCACTGAAGCTTTCTTT.

This clone has a handful of counts. The V gene is TRBV12-3 or TRBV12-4, the J gene TRBJ2-5; possibly TRBD1 for D (6 bases). This CDR3 is built from 11 residues. Trimming shortened V by 5 bases and J by 6 bases, and 7 bases separated the two germline ends. This chain's CDR3 is CASSTGKTQYF. CDR3 sequence (DNA): TGTGCCAGCAGTACAGGGAAGACCCAGTACTTC.

The chain joins TRBV5-1 to TRBJ1-4, with D possibly TRBD1 on 5 matching bases. V was pared by 1 base and J by 0 bases, with 10 bases between. This CDR3 region has 16 residues. The V gene's germline CDR1 is SGHRS and CDR2 YFSETQ. The CDR3 DNA reads TGCGCCAGCAGCTTGATCGGGGGAGCAACTAATGAAAAACTGTTTTTT. As protein: CASSLIGGATNEKLFF.

This chain links TRBV29-1 with TRBJ2-1, with D unclear. With 7 bases removed from V and 7 bases from J, the gap between germline ends came to 11 bases. The length of the CDR3 is 11 residues. The germline V gene encodes CDR1 SQVTM and CDR2 ANQGSEA. The CDR3 reads CSAQDQNEQFF. The CDR3 region has the DNA TGCAGCGCTCAAGACCAAAATGAGCAGTTCTTC.

The CDR3 DNA reads TGTGCCAGCAGCCCACGGAATGAGCAGTTCTTC. The encoded protein is CASSPRNEQFF. The V and J genes are TRBV5-5 and TRBJ2-1; D gene unclear. This CDR3 is 11 amino acids long. CDR1 and CDR2 from the germline V gene are SGHKS and YYEKEE (reference sequence). V dropped 4 bases and J dropped 7 bases, with 6 bases sitting between them.

The rearrangement links TRBV5-4 to TRBJ2-7; D possibly corresponds to TRBD2 (7 bases). With 1 base removed from V and 5 bases from J, the gap between germline ends came to 16 bases. The V gene's germline CDR1 is SGHNT and CDR2 YYREEE (reference sequence). CDR3 length equals 15 residues. The CDR3 DNA reads as TGTGCCAGCAGCTTGCCAACCGGCGGGGGCGACGAGCAGTACTTC. Residues: CASSLPTGGGDEQYF.

The CDR3 sequence: CASSTGTGGDSPLHF. The CDR3 nucleotides are TGTGCCAGTAGTACTGGGACAGGGGGGGATTCACCCCTCCACTTT. The gene calls are TRBV19 and TRBJ1-6, with 11 bases aligning to TRBD1. Germline trimming cut 4 bases from V and 8 bases from J; bases unmatched to any gene: 4. Per germline, CDR1 LNHDA and CDR2 SQIVND (reference sequence). The CDR3 sequence is 15 residues long.

The chain recombines TRBV5-6 with TRBJ1-5; D uncertain. Germline V gene data show CDR1 as SGHDT and CDR2 as YYEEEE. The CDR3 runs to 17 residues. Deletions cut 0 bases from V and 6 bases from J, with 19 bases between. The CDR3 DNA reads as TGTGCCAGCAGCTTGGAAGGTCTGGCAGCCGGAGGTCAGCCCCAGCATTTT. Protein: CASSLEGLAAGGQPQHF.

This clone was seen just once. The CDR3 coding sequence is TGCAGCGTTGGAGAATTCCTTCCCTACGAGCAGTACTTC. Translated, it gives CSVGEFLPYEQYF. The chain recombines TRBV29-1 with TRBJ2-7, with D hard to call. Per germline, CDR1 SQVTM and CDR2 ANQGSEA. The V end lost 4 bases, the J end lost 2 bases, and 12 bases lay between the germline ends. The CDR3 has 13 amino acids.

The chain is built from TRBV19 and TRBJ1-2; possible D gene TRBD1, 6 bases. Germline CDR1 and CDR2: LNHDA and SQIVND (reference sequence). With 7 bases removed from V and 6 bases from J, the gap between germline ends came to 18 bases. This CDR3 comprises 14 residues. The CDR3 here is CASTPKGGRDGYTF. Written as DNA, the CDR3 is TGTGCCAGTACCCCTAAAGGGGGAAGAGATGGCTACACCTTC.

The CDR3 coding sequence is TGCGCCAGCAGCTCGACAGGGGTCCCAGCCCGAGGGACCCAGTACTTC. This codes for CASSSTGVPARGTQYF. The chain combines TRBV5-1 with TRBJ2-5; 8 bases align to TRBD1. Germline CDR1 and CDR2: SGHRS and YFSETQ. This CDR3 has 16 residues. V lost 3 bases to trimming and J lost 7 bases; unmatched junction nucleotides: 14. Based on the CDR3 plus reference TRBV5-1 and TRBJ2-5, the full variable domain is KAGVTQTPRYLIKTRGQQVTLSCSPISGHRSVSWYQQTPGQGLQFLFEYFSETQRNKGNFPGRFSGRQFSNSRSEMNVSTLELGDSALYLCASSSTGVPARGTQYFGPGTRLLVL.

This clone showed up just once. V and J are TRBV15 and TRBJ1-6, with TRBD1 identical over 9 bases. The CDR3 runs to 15 residues. V lost 3 bases and J lost 9; bases outside the gene matches: 6. Germline CDR1 is LNHNV and CDR2 is YYDKDF (reference sequence). The CDR3 loop reads CATSRAGTGTSPLHF. For the CDR3, the DNA is TGTGCCACCAGCAGGGCCGGGACAGGGACTTCACCCCTCCACTTT.

The chain links TRBV19 to TRBJ2-1; D possibly corresponds to TRBD2 (5 bases). Germline values: CDR1 LNHDA, CDR2 SQIVND (reference sequence). V lost 5 bases, J lost 6 bases, and 11 bases lay in between. The CDR3 has 13 amino acids. The CDR3 nucleotides read TGTGCCAGTAGTTTCGGACTTATCAATGAGCAGTTCTTC. It is translated as CASSFGLINEQFF.

CDR3 in amino acids: CASSEADGTGEEYGYTF. CDR3 bases: TGTGCCAGCAGTGAAGCAGACGGGACAGGAGAGGAATATGGCTACACCTTC. The V and J genes are TRBV2 and TRBJ1-2, with 8 bases fitting TRBD1. J lost 5 bases, V lost 0 bases, and 11 bases had no gene match. The CDR3 spans 17 residues. Germline values: CDR1 SNHLY, CDR2 FYNNEI. The complete variable domain, with remaining parts taken from reference TRBV2 and TRBJ1-2, reads EPEVTQTPSHQVTQMGQEVILRCVPISNHLYFYWYRQILGQKVEFLVSFYNNEISEKSEIFDDQFSVERPDGSNFTLKIRSTKLEDSAMYFCASSEADGTGEEYGYTFGSGTRLTVV.

The chain employs TRBV5-1 and TRBJ2-1, with 7 bases identical to TRBD1. V lost 2 bases to trimming and J lost 5 bases; unmatched junction nucleotides: 4. Germline assignment: CDR1 SGHRS and CDR2 YFSETQ. This CDR3 spans 14 amino acids. CDR3 nucleotides: TGCGCCAGCAGCTTAGGAGGACAGGACAATGAGCAGTTCTTC. Translated: CASSLGGQDNEQFF. Full variable domain (outside the CDR3, taken from reference TRBV5-1 and TRBJ2-1): KAGVTQTPRYLIKTRGQQVTLSCSPISGHRSVSWYQQTPGQGLQFLFEYFSETQRNKGNFPGRFSGRQFSNSRSEMNVSTLELGDSALYLCASSLGGQDNEQFFGPGTRLTVL.

This chain connects TRBV3-1 (or the pseudogene TRBV3-2) to TRBJ2-7; D is undetermined. The CDR3 covers 12 residues. V lost 1 base and J lost 11, with 12 bases in between. Germline lookup yields CDR1 LGHDT and CDR2 YNNKEL (reference sequence). The CDR3 protein is CASSQGQAGEYF. The CDR3 nucleotides are TGTGCCAGCAGCCAAGGGCAGGCAGGCGAGTACTTC.

V and J are TRBV4-2 and TRBJ2-5; D is possibly TRBD2 (5 bases). Trimming removed 1 base from V and 3 bases from J, with 15 bases in between. This CDR3 contains 16 residues. Germline CDR1 and CDR2: LGHNA and YNFKEQ. The CDR3 sequence is CASSQGLSSREETQYF. DNA of the CDR3: TGTGCCAGCAGCCAAGGGCTCTCCTCGAGGGAAGAGACCCAGTACTTC.

J is TRBJ1-2 and V is TRBV19, with 9 bases matching TRBD1. Germline loops: CDR1 LNHDA, CDR2 SQIVND (reference sequence). This CDR3 has 12 residues. V lost 6 bases to trimming and J lost 7 bases; unmatched junction nucleotides: 3. This chain's CDR3 is CASRDRGGGYTF. CDR3 nucleotide sequence: TGTGCCAGTAGGGACAGGGGAGGTGGCTACACCTTC.

The chain links TRBV27 to TRBJ1-6; D remains ambiguous. CDR1 MNHEY and CDR2 SMNVEV come from the germline V gene (reference sequence). The CDR3 length is 13 residues. V lost 2 bases, J lost 8 bases, and 7 bases lay in between. The CDR3 DNA is TGTGCCAGCAGTTTAGGGCCCGATTCACCCCTCCACTTT. It codes for CASSLGPDSPLHF.

The J gene is TRBJ1-2, the V gene TRBV24-1; D unclear. Germline CDR1 reads KGHDR; CDR2 reads SFDVKD. The CDR3 loop spans 16 amino acids. Deletions cut 1 base from V and 3 bases from J, with 14 bases between. For the CDR3, the DNA is TGTGCCACCAGTGATTTAACAGTCAGCCTTCACTATGGCTACACCTTC. This translates into CATSDLTVSLHYGYTF.

V is TRBV6-5 and J is TRBJ2-1; 7 positions agree with TRBD2. The CDR3 has 13 amino acids. Germline CDR1 and CDR2: MNHEY and SVGAGI. Losses at the gene ends were 9 bases for V and 9 bases for J; bases not matched to a gene: 11. CDR3 loop: CASVGRERGEQFF. The CDR3 DNA follows: TGTGCCAGTGTGGGGAGGGAGAGGGGTGAGCAGTTCTTC.

This clone has just one count. The chain couples TRBV4-1 to TRBJ1-1; D ambiguous. Germline-derived CDR1 and CDR2 are MGHRA and YSYEKL. There are 17 residues in the CDR3. V shed 2 bases and J shed 0 bases, with 16 bases lying between them. The CDR3 region has the DNA TGCGCCAGCAGCCAACCCGCCTCGAGAAAATTGAACACTGAAGCTTTCTTT. This encodes CASSQPASRKLNTEAFF.